Each of the 21 T cell receptor beta chains below was sequenced from the same sample in a study of cytomegalovirus exposure and HLA in healthy donors. PCR involved 60 Vbeta and 13 Jbeta primers. Profiled with immunoSEQ multiplex PCR; TCRdb holds only in-frame clones, not every one. Here the sample spans under 200,000 clones, about 82% being singletons. Specimen: PBMCs. These receptors were taken from a woman aged 25 to 39 in good health and CMV-seropositive.

About this clone: Sequence at one end of the junction differs from germline and may be a read error. This chain joins TRBV2 and TRBJ2-7, with 9 bases identical to TRBD1. The germline gives CDR1 SNHLY, CDR2 FYNNEI. CDR3 size: 14 residues. The DNA of the CDR3 is TGTGCCACTCACTCCGGGACAGGGTCCTACGAGCCGTACTTC. This sequence encodes CATHSGTGSYEPYF.

This chain links TRBV10-3 with TRBJ2-5, with TRBD1 as a possible D gene (6 bases). CDR1 and CDR2 from the germline V gene are ENHRY and SYGVKD. This CDR3 contains 19 residues. Trimming pared 3 bases from V and 2 bases from J, leaving 25 bases between. The DNA for the CDR3 is TGTGCCATCAGTGACCCGACGACAGGCCAGGGGTCGGCTCAAGAGACCCAGTACTTC. Translation gives CAISDPTTGQGSAQETQYF.

The chain is built from TRBV27 and TRBJ2-7, with D possibly matching TRBD2 (7 bases). V was trimmed by 6 bases and J by 4 bases, leaving 19 bases between them. The CDR3 contains 15 residues. CDR1 MNHEY and CDR2 SMNVEV come from the germline V gene (reference sequence). As DNA, the CDR3 is TGTGCCAGCAGCAAGAAGGGGGGGAGTGCATACGAGCAGTACTTC. Amino acids: CASSKKGGSAYEQYF.

The V gene is TRBV6-5, the J gene TRBJ2-3, with 7 bases identical to TRBD1. The CDR3 spans 15 residues. CDR1 is MNHEY, CDR2 SVGAGI, per germline. With V trimmed by 7 bases and J by 0 bases, 7 bases remained unmatched. The DNA for the CDR3 is TGTGCCAGCATTCCTAGGACAGGCAGCACAGATACGCAGTATTTT. Translated, it gives CASIPRTGSTDTQYF.

The genes are TRBV27 and TRBJ1-2, with 8 bases aligning to TRBD1. There are 15 residues in the CDR3. CDR1 is MNHEY and CDR2 is SMNVEV in the germline V gene (reference sequence). The ends lost 7 bases at V and 2 bases at J; junction bases unmatched: 9. This chain's CDR3 is CASTHYGDRNYGYTF. CDR3 nucleotides: TGTGCCAGCACCCATTATGGGGACAGGAACTATGGCTACACCTTC.

The rearrangement links TRBV5-1 to TRBJ1-2; 7 bases map to TRBD1. Losses at the gene ends were 3 bases for V and 4 bases for J; bases not matched to a gene: 6. The length of the CDR3 is 14 residues. The germline CDR1 and CDR2 sequences are SGHRS and YFSETQ. DNA for the CDR3: TGCGCCAGCAGCTCTGTCGGGACAGCCTATGGCTACACCTTC. This sequence encodes CASSSVGTAYGYTF.

This clone was observed a few times. The gene calls are TRBV5-1 and TRBJ2-7; 8 bases map to TRBD1. The junction had 8 bases not matched to a gene; V was cut back by 6 bases and J by 0 bases. The CDR3 is 15 amino acids. Germline values: CDR1 SGHRS, CDR2 YFSETQ. CDR3 DNA: TGCGCCAGCAACTCAGGACAGGGCCGCTCCTACGAGCAGTACTTC. This codes for CASNSGQGRSYEQYF. The full variable domain, rest sourced from reference TRBV5-1 and TRBJ2-7, is KAGVTQTPRYLIKTRGQQVTLSCSPISGHRSVSWYQQTPGQGLQFLFEYFSETQRNKGNFPGRFSGRQFSNSRSEMNVSTLELGDSALYLCASNSGQGRSYEQYFGPGTRLTVT.

The CDR3 protein is CASSQDVAARGNYGYTF. The CDR3 DNA reads as TGTGCCAGCAGCCAAGATGTCGCAGCCCGGGGAAACTATGGCTACACCTTC. The gene calls are TRBV4-2 and TRBJ1-2; D remains unclear. There are 17 residues in the CDR3. Trimming took off 0 bases at V and 2 bases at J, with 16 bases between the two ends. The V gene's germline CDR1 is LGHNA and CDR2 YNFKEQ.

The chain carries TRBV7-9 and TRBJ2-7, with D tentatively TRBD1 (5 bases). The V gene lost 5 bases and the J gene lost 2 bases, with 10 bases spanning the gap. The CDR3 contains 13 residues. Per the germline V gene, CDR1 is SEHNR and CDR2 is FQNEAQ (reference sequence). The DNA of the CDR3 is TGTGCCAGCAGCCCACCAGGGCCCTACGAGCAGTACTTC. Translated, it gives CASSPPGPYEQYF.

The chain couples TRBV27 to TRBJ1-2; no reliable D call. This CDR3 spans 15 amino acids. Germline V gene data show CDR1 as MNHEY and CDR2 as SMNVEV (reference sequence). V was pared by 5 bases and J by 0 bases, with 13 bases between. The CDR3 spells CASSPGAGANYGYTF. The CDR3 DNA reads as TGTGCCAGCAGTCCAGGCGCGGGAGCTAACTATGGCTACACCTTC.

The chain employs TRBV6-4 and TRBJ1-6; no firm D call. The CDR3 contains 14 residues. Trimming removed 4 bases at V and 6 bases at J, with 10 bases between. CDR1 and CDR2 (germline): MRHNA, SNTAGT. The CDR3 reads CASSVRGGNSPLHF. As DNA, the CDR3 is TGTGCCAGCAGTGTACGGGGAGGTAATTCACCCCTCCACTTT.

V is TRBV2 and J is TRBJ1-6, with D perhaps TRBD1 (5 bases). The CDR3 consists of 16 residues. Germline lookup yields CDR1 SNHLY and CDR2 FYNNEI. The V end was cut by 3 bases, the J end by 1 base, with 10 bases between. This CDR3 is CASSEGRVSYNSPLHF. As DNA, the CDR3 is TGTGCCAGCAGTGAGGGCAGGGTATCCTATAATTCACCCCTCCACTTT.

This clone has a handful of counts. This chain uses TRBV9 with TRBJ2-7; 8 positions agree with TRBD1. The CDR3 length is 16 residues. Trimming at V came to 4 bases and at J to 0 bases, leaving 9 bases not matched to a gene. CDR1 and CDR2 from the germline V gene are SGDLS and YYNGEE. The CDR3 spells CASSSQTGASSYEQYF. The CDR3 DNA reads as TGTGCCAGCAGCTCACAGACAGGGGCCTCCTCCTACGAGCAGTACTTC.

This clone was counted once. The chain carries TRBV5-6 and TRBJ1-2; a weak D match, TRBD1 (5 bases). V was cut by 3 bases and J by 5 bases, with 14 bases left in between. Germline lookup yields CDR1 SGHDT and CDR2 YYEEEE. The CDR3 sequence is 14 residues long. The CDR3 DNA is TGTGCCAGCAGCTCGGGGGGAGGTCGGTATGGCTACACCTTC. Its protein is CASSSGGGRYGYTF. Combining the CDR3 with reference TRBV5-6 and TRBJ1-2 gives the whole variable domain DAGVTQSPTHLIKTRGQQVTLRCSPKSGHDTVSWYQQALGQGPQFIFQYYEEEERQRGNFPDRFSGHQFPNYSSELNVNALLLGDSALYLCASSSGGGRYGYTFGSGTRLTVV.

The chain joins TRBV5-1 to TRBJ1-3; maybe TRBD1 (5 bases). The V end lost 0 bases, the J end lost 4 bases, and 8 bases lay between the germline ends. CDR3 length: 14 amino acids. CDR1 and CDR2 from the germline V gene are SGHRS and YFSETQ. This CDR3 reads CASSLAGRGNTIYF. The CDR3, as DNA: TGCGCCAGCAGCTTGGCAGGGAGGGGAAACACCATATATTTT.

This sequence joins TRBV4-3 and TRBJ2-1; the match to TRBD1 covers 11 bases. Germline-derived CDR1 and CDR2 are LGHNA and YSLEER. The CDR3 extends over 15 amino acids. The ends lost 8 bases at V and 3 bases at J; junction bases unmatched: 6. Here the CDR3 DNA reads TGCGCCAGCGCCGGGACAGGGGGGGGCTACAATGAGCAGTTCTTC. As protein: CASAGTGGGYNEQFF.

The rearrangement links TRBV19 to TRBJ2-7, with D maybe TRBD2 (5 bases). The CDR3 runs 14 residues. Trimming pared 2 bases from V and 2 bases from J, leaving 10 bases between. Germline V gene sequence: CDR1 LNHDA, CDR2 SQIVND (reference sequence). This chain's CDR3 is CASSIKAGTYEQYF. As DNA, the CDR3 is TGTGCCAGTAGTATAAAGGCGGGCACCTACGAGCAGTACTTC.

The chain carries TRBV25-1 and TRBJ1-6; D may be TRBD1 (6 bases). V lost 4 bases and J 0 bases, leaving 10 bases between the germline ends. The CDR3 spans 16 residues. Germline CDR1 and CDR2: MGHDK and SYGVNS. CDR3 sequence: CASSVTGSSYNSPLHF. CDR3 in DNA: TGTGCCAGCAGTGTCACAGGGAGCTCCTATAATTCACCCCTCCACTTT.

J is TRBJ2-3 and V is TRBV5-6; D is unresolved. Per germline, CDR1 SGHDT and CDR2 YYEEEE. The CDR3 sequence is 12 residues long. Trimming shortened V by 2 bases and J by 2 bases, and 3 bases separated the two germline ends. CDR3 in DNA: TGTGCCAGCAGCTTCTACACAGATACGCAGTATTTT. Translation gives CASSFYTDTQYF.

The V gene is TRBV6-1, the J gene TRBJ1-1; tentative D call: TRBD1 (5 bases). With 1 base removed from V and 3 bases from J, the gap between germline ends came to 9 bases. Germline loops: CDR1 MNHNS, CDR2 SASEGT. The CDR3 totals 14 residues. CDR3 amino acids: CASSEGGLYTEAFF. The CDR3 DNA follows: TGTGCCAGCAGTGAAGGGGGACTCTACACTGAAGCTTTCTTT.

This chain links TRBV4-2 with TRBJ1-2, with D perhaps matching TRBD1 (5 bases). The CDR3 extends over 15 amino acids. The germline V gene encodes CDR1 LGHNA and CDR2 YNFKEQ. The V end lost 0 bases, the J end lost 4 bases, and 12 bases lay between the germline ends. As DNA, the CDR3 is TGTGCCAGCAGCCAAGATGGAGGGGTTATCTATGGCTACACCTTC. This encodes CASSQDGGVIYGYTF.